This T cell receptor (beta chain) was captured in a study of beta chain features in type 1 diabetes. Purity exceeded 95% in all sorted populations. Of the isolated RNA, all was reverse transcribed, and so the sequenced material was expressed TCRB transcripts. The data were produced by immunoSEQ multiplex PCR, yet TCRdb's version contains in-frame clones alone and is incomplete. The sample lists 350,000 to 400,000 clones, about 15% occurring once. This clone has only a few counts. From germline, CDR1 is GTSNPN and CDR2 SVGIG (reference sequence). CDR3 size: 14 residues. The ends lost 0 bases at V and 5 bases at J; junction bases unmatched: 5.

The source material was naive CD4+ T cells from blood. The origin of this receptor is a woman under 30 in good health. J is TRBJ1-1 and V is TRBV30; TRBD1 aligns across 8 bases. CDR3 loop: CAWSVLQGATEAFF. The CDR3 DNA reads as TGTGCCTGGAGTGTACTTCAGGGGGCGACTGAAGCTTTCTTT.